A selection of T cell receptor beta chains follows, all from one sample in a study of shared clonotypes between healthy human individuals. The method was immunoSEQ multiplex PCR; TCRdb's version includes in-frame clones alone and lacks a portion of them. The sample shows just over 2,000,000 clones, approximately 94% of them seen only once. The sequenced sample consisted of naive CD8+ T cells sorted from blood. The receptor set was obtained from a man aged 18 to 35 in good health. The CDR3 runs from the conserved cysteine through the conserved F or W. Fields, in order: D gene, J gene, V gene, clone size, CDR3 DNA, CDR3 protein. D genes are given only for firm matches. Some rows mark clone size as missing; the rest say once, few, many or name a class of expanded clone.

-	TRBJ1-1	TRBV27	-	TGTGCCAGCAGTTTATCGTCGACGGTCGAAGCTTTCTTT	CASSLSSTVEAFF
TRBD1	TRBJ1-1	TRBV4-1	once	TGCGCCAGCACCCATACGGGACAGGGGCCTTTGAACACTGAAGCTTTCTTT	CASTHTGQGPLNTEAFF
-	TRBJ2-7	TRBV4-1	-	TGCGCCAGCAGCCATGTGGGAACCTACGAGCAGTACTTC	CASSHVGTYEQYF
-	TRBJ1-2	TRBV5-1	-	TGCGCCAGCAGCTTGTCCTTTGGAGATGGCTACACCTTC	CASSLSFGDGYTF
-	TRBJ1-1	TRBV4-1	-	TGCGCCAGCAGCCCCCGGGCGCGGAACACTGAAGCTTTCTTT	CASSPRARNTEAFF
TRBD2	TRBJ2-5	TRBV10-3	-	TGTGCCATCAGTGAGAGGTTAGCGGGAGTGGGGGAGACCCAGTACTTC	CAISERLAGVGETQYF
-	TRBJ1-5	TRBV27	-	TGTGCCAGCAGTTTAGTGGGTTATCAGCCCCAGCATTTT	CASSLVGYQPQHF
-	TRBJ2-1	TRBV5-4	-	TGTGCCAGCAGCTTGGACCCCTCGGCTGATCAGTTCTTC	CASSLDPSADQFF
-	TRBJ2-6	TRBV27	once	TGTGCCAGCAGTTTAGGGACACCCGCTGGGGCCAACGTCCTGACTTTC	CASSLGTPAGANVLTF
-	TRBJ2-3	TRBV5-6	-	TGTGCCAGCAGCCAGCGACTTCCCCTTAGCACAGATACGCAGTATTTT	CASSQRLPLSTDTQYF
-	TRBJ2-1	TRBV19	once	TGTGCCAGTAGTCAGGGGAGCTCCTACAATGAGCAGTTCTTC	CASSQGSSYNEQFF
TRBD1	TRBJ2-7	TRBV10-3	-	TGTGCCATCAGTACCTGGACAGGGGACGAGCAGTACTTC	CAISTWTGDEQYF
-	TRBJ1-5	TRBV2	few	TGTGCCAGCAGTGACGGTCAGCCCCAGCATTTT	CASSDGQPQHF
-	TRBJ1-1	TRBV27	-	TGTGCCAGCAGTTTTTTCCCCACAGAAGGATACACTGAAGCTTTCTTT	CASSFFPTEGYTEAFF
-	TRBJ2-7	TRBV14	-	TGTGCCAGCAGCCAAGGAGGCTCCTACGAGCAGTACTTC	CASSQGGSYEQYF
TRBD1	TRBJ2-5	TRBV30	-	TGTGCCTGGAATCGGGACAGGGGGCGAGAGACCCAGTACTTC	CAWNRDRGRETQYF
-	TRBJ2-7	TRBV10-2	-	TGCGCCAGCAGTGAGTTGCTAGCCGTGAATCCCTACGAGCAGTACTTC	CASSELLAVNPYEQYF
-	TRBJ1-2	TRBV6-1	-	TGTGCCGGCTTTGTTCGCGGGAATGGCTACACCTTC	CAGFVRGNGYTF
TRBD1	TRBJ2-7	TRBV15	-	TGTGCCGCCAGCTCGGGACAGGGGAACGAGCAGTACTTC	CAASSGQGNEQYF
TRBD2	TRBJ2-7	TRBV13	-	TGTGCCAGCAGCTTAAGAACTAGCGGGAGACTCGAGCAGTACTTC	CASSLRTSGRLEQYF
-	TRBJ2-7	TRBV4-2	-	TGTGCCAGCAGCCAGCAGGTTTCCTACGAGCAGTACTTC	CASSQQVSYEQYF
-	TRBJ2-2	TRBV27	-	TGTGCCAGCACCGGCGGGTCAGGGACCGGGGAGCTGTTTTTT	CASTGGSGTGELFF
-	TRBJ2-7	TRBV27	-	TGTGCCAGCAGTTTATCAAGCCGTCTGGACGAGCAGTACTTC	CASSLSSRLDEQYF
TRBD1	TRBJ1-1	TRBV5-6	-	TGTGCCAGCAGCCAGAGACAGGGCATTAACACTGAAGCTTTCTTT	CASSQRQGINTEAFF
-	TRBJ2-7	TRBV7-6	-	TGTGCCAGCAGCCCTGGGACAACCGGGAGATCCCAGGGCGAGCAGTACTTC	CASSPGTTGRSQGEQYF
-	TRBJ2-3	TRBV14	few	TGTGCCAGCAGCCAGGGAGGCACAGATACGCAGTATTTT	CASSQGGTDTQYF
TRBD2	TRBJ2-2	TRBV9	-	TGTGCCAGCAGCGTAGTCGCGGGAGGGCCACGGGAGCTGTTTTTT	CASSVVAGGPRELFF
-	TRBJ2-3	TRBV28	-	TGTGCCAGCAGTTTCCCTAAGATAAGGGGCCAGGTACCCCTTAGCACAGATACGCAGTATTTT	CASSFPKIRGQVPLSTDTQYF
-	TRBJ1-1	TRBV6-5	-	TGTGCCAGCAGCTCCGGGGTCCACGGTGAAGCTTTCTTT	CASSSGVHGEAFF
TRBD1	TRBJ2-7	TRBV28	-	TGTGCCAGCAGACTACAGGGGGCATCCTACGAGCAGTACTTC	CASRLQGASYEQYF
-	TRBJ1-1	TRBV2	-	TGTGCCAGCAGTGTGGGGGCATATACTGAAGCTTTCTTT	CASSVGAYTEAFF
TRBD2	TRBJ2-3	TRBV29-1	once	TGCAGCGTGATAGGGACTAGCGGGGGGACCGCAGATACGCAGTATTTT	CSVIGTSGGTADTQYF
-	TRBJ2-1	TRBV28	-	TGTGCCAGCAGCCCCAGGGTAAACTCCTACAATGAGCAGTTCTTC	CASSPRVNSYNEQFF
TRBD2	TRBJ2-1	TRBV27	-	TGTGCCAGCAGCTCACTAGCGGGGGTTAACAATGAGCAGTTCTTC	CASSSLAGVNNEQFF
-	TRBJ2-3	TRBV6-6	-	TGTGCCAGCAGTTACTCAAGAGATACGCAGTATTTT	CASSYSRDTQYF
TRBD1	TRBJ1-4	TRBV30	-	TGTGCCTGGGGGCTATCGGGACAGGGTGGTGAAAAACTGTTTTTT	CAWGLSGQGGEKLFF
-	TRBJ2-1	TRBV14	-	TGTGCCAGCAGCCAAGAAGGCGAGCTAGGTGGTCTTCCCCACAATGAGCAGTTCTTC	CASSQEGELGGLPHNEQFF
TRBD1	TRBJ2-2	TRBV4-3	-	TGCGCCAGCAGCCAGTGGACAGGGGGGTCCGGGGAGCTGTTTTTT	CASSQWTGGSGELFF
-	TRBJ2-7	TRBV4-2	-	TGTGCCAGCAGCCAATACTTTGCAGTAACCTACGAGCAGTACTTC	CASSQYFAVTYEQYF
-	TRBJ1-5	TRBV5-6	-	TGTGCCAGCAGCTTGTCCATCGGGAGCAATCAGCCCCAGCATTTT	CASSLSIGSNQPQHF
TRBD1	TRBJ2-1	TRBV28	-	TGTGCCAGCAGTGCCGACAGGGTCGCGTTCTTC	CASSADRVAFF
-	TRBJ2-5	TRBV7-9	-	TGTGCCAGCAGCCCCTTCGGCGGGGAACTCCAAGAGACCCAGTACTTC	CASSPFGGELQETQYF
TRBD2	TRBJ2-7	TRBV2	-	TGTGCCAGCAGTGAAATAGCGGGAGGGCCAAAAAACGAGCAGTACTTC	CASSEIAGGPKNEQYF
-	TRBJ2-7	TRBV5-4	-	TGTGCCAGCAGCTTGATTGCAGGGGACGAGCAGTACTTC	CASSLIAGDEQYF
TRBD1	TRBJ1-2	TRBV28	-	TGTGCCAGCAGTTTATCAGGGGGGTATGGCTACACCTTC	CASSLSGGYGYTF
TRBD1	TRBJ2-6	TRBV27	-	TGTGCCAGCAGGTGGACAGGGACGTTCGGGGCCAACGTCCTGACTTTC	CASRWTGTFGANVLTF
-	TRBJ2-7	TRBV15	-	TGTGCCACCAGCAGAGATCTAGACAGCTCCTACGAGCAGTACTTC	CATSRDLDSSYEQYF
-	TRBJ2-1	TRBV11-2	once	TGTGCCAGCAGCGTTAATAATGAGCAGTTCTTC	CASSVNNEQFF
-	TRBJ2-1	TRBV11-2	-	TGTGCCAGCAGCTTAGCCTCCTACAATGAGCAGTTCTTC	CASSLASYNEQFF
TRBD2	TRBJ2-7	TRBV27	-	TGTGCCAGCAGTTTCAGCGGGGGGCCCGGAGAGCAGTACTTC	CASSFSGGPGEQYF
TRBD1	TRBJ1-2	TRBV5-1	once	TGCGCCAGCAGCACCGAACGCGGGACAGGGGGCTATGGCTACACCTTC	CASSTERGTGGYGYTF
-	TRBJ2-4	TRBV27	-	TGTGCCAGCTCTAGGGGAGACAATAACATTCAGTACTTC	CASSRGDNNIQYF
TRBD1	TRBJ1-3	TRBV28	once	TGTGCCAGCAGTTTACCCACAGGGGCGGGGGGAAACACCATATATTTT	CASSLPTGAGGNTIYF